The entry below describes one T cell receptor beta chain. Its target antigen remains unknown. Base qualities are missing; no much larger clone stands one base away. Library preparation used RT-PCR. Sequencing instrument: Illumina HiSeq 2500. Using fastp trimming at Q25 and MiXCR clonotype assembly, TCRdb reanalyzed the public sequencing data and kept in-frame beta chains. Merged by CDR3 protein, the rows form single entries marked with the most common genes and DNA. The sample records some 800,000 distinct CDR3 sequences, roughly 20% of which are singletons. The ten largest make up 10% of the sample. These data originate in a study of response to subunit inactivated influenza vaccine (dated by TCRdb to 2016 to 2019). For context, the study as a whole: Deep quantitative profiling of the T cell receptor repertoire was used in the study to follow responses to a trivalent subunit inactivated influenza vaccine.

CDR1 and CDR2 were assigned from the germline V gene (reference sequence) as SEHNR and FQNEAQ. The CDR3 starts with the cysteine, ends with the phenylalanine, and has 16 residues. The DNA shown is the 48-base CDR3, in frame from base 1. Compared with germline, V lacks 2 bases and J lacks 5 bases; bases without a gene match: 8. Here is what the overall study found, with its caveats: The authors proposed that each seasonal influenza vaccination may bring in only a limited number of new T cells.

The rearrangement joined TRBV7-9 to TRBJ2-3; the central 9 bases match TRBD2. The TCR was taken from a man over 45 who received an inactivated influenza vaccine. Donor details come from another sample of the same person, matched by shared clones. The source material was PBMCs from blood, sampled around 5 days after vaccination. The CDR3 in this case is CASSLSGASGKDTQYF. DNA sequence: TGTGCCAGCAGCTTAAGTGGGGCTAGCGGGAAAGATACGCAGTATTTT.